The 24 T cell receptor beta chains reported below all come from one sample, sequenced in a study of blood T cell repertoires in COVID-19 (TCRdb year 2020). The library was made by the immunoSEQ multiplex PCR assay. Sourced from immuneACCESS, this table was stored by TCRdb with only in-frame sequences that have V and J called. A share of the clones is absent; for the studies checked, an unresolved V gene accounts for under half, and the remainder has no known explanation. For this sample the table gives some 50,000 clones, of which 80% to 90% were detected only once. The ten largest clones take up about 1.6% of the sample. What was sequenced was peripheral blood. The origin of the receptors is a man aged 60 to 69 with acute or convalescent COVID-19.

The rearrangement uses TRBV10-3 and TRBJ2-7, with D possibly matching TRBD2 (6 bases). Trimming left V 6 bases short and J 0 bases short, with 9 bases between. Germline assignment: CDR1 ENHRY and CDR2 SYGVKD. The CDR3 is 13 residues long. The CDR3 nucleotides read TGTGCCATCAGCAAGGGAGGCTCCTACGAGCAGTACTTC. Translation: CAISKGGSYEQYF.

This chain uses TRBV28 with TRBJ2-4; 9 nucleotides line up with TRBD2. The CDR3 has 18 residues. The V segment lost 0 bases and the J segment 3 bases; nucleotides outside the gene matches: 9. The V gene's germline CDR1 is MDHEN and CDR2 SYDVKM. CDR3 loop: CASSLWYRTSVGKNIQYF. CDR3 coding DNA: TGTGCCAGCAGTTTATGGTACCGGACTAGCGTTGGCAAAAACATTCAGTACTTC. The entire variable domain, with the rest obtained from reference TRBV28 and TRBJ2-4, is as follows: DVKVTQSSRYLVKRTGEKVFLECVQDMDHENMFWYRQDPGLGLRLIYFSYDVKMKEKGDIPEGYSVSREKKERFSLILESASTNQTSMYLCASSLWYRTSVGKNIQYFGAGTRLSVL.

Concerning this clone: Germline is not matched at one junction end, which may reflect a read error. The rearrangement joins TRBV4-1 to TRBJ2-4, with D uncertain. The CDR3 is 13 amino acids. Germline V lookup: CDR1 MGHRA, CDR2 YSYEKL. DNA for the CDR3: TGCGCCAGCAGCCAAGGACCCCCAGGCCACCTTGACTTC. Translated: CASSQGPPGHLDF.

V gene TRBV7-6 combines with J gene TRBJ2-7; TRBD1 agrees at 9 bases. J lost 3 bases, V lost 5 bases, and 11 bases had no gene match. The CDR3 length is 16 residues. The germline gives CDR1 SGHVS, CDR2 FNYEAQ. The CDR3 is CASSQPSRDRVYEQYF. The CDR3 coding sequence is TGTGCCAGCAGCCAACCCTCCCGGGACAGGGTCTACGAGCAGTACTTC.

The rearrangement joins TRBV7-2 to TRBJ1-1, with D possibly TRBD1 on 5 matching bases. Trimming cost V 1 base and J 0 bases, with 9 bases left between them. This CDR3 has 15 residues. CDR1 SGHTA and CDR2 FQGNSA come from the germline V gene. The CDR3 bases are TGTGCCAGCAGCTTAGTCGCAGGGATGAACACTGAAGCTTTCTTT. As protein: CASSLVAGMNTEAFF.

This clone was detected only once. V and J are TRBV6-5 and TRBJ1-1; a weak D match, TRBD1 (6 bases). This CDR3 has 11 residues. Germline values: CDR1 MNHEY, CDR2 SVGAGI. V lost 7 bases and J 7 bases, leaving 10 bases between the germline ends. Written as DNA, the CDR3 is TGTGCCAGCACTCTAGGGGGTGAAGCTTTCTTT. This encodes CASTLGGEAFF.

This chain uses TRBV29-1 with TRBJ2-7; a weak D match, TRBD1 (6 bases). CDR1 is SQVTM, CDR2 ANQGSEA, per germline. There are 12 residues in the CDR3. The V end lost 2 bases, the J end lost 6 bases, and 11 bases lay between the germline ends. The CDR3 coding sequence is TGCAGCGTTGAAAAGGGGGTGTCCGAGCAGTACTTC. It is translated as CSVEKGVSEQYF.

V usage is TRBV29-1 and J usage is TRBJ2-7, with 8 bases matching TRBD1. This CDR3 contains 12 residues. Unmatched junction bases numbered 2, after V lost 4 bases and J lost 3 bases. Germline V lookup: CDR1 SQVTM, CDR2 ANQGSEA. DNA of the CDR3: TGCAGCGTTGGTACAGGGGGCTACGAGCAGTACTTC. Translated: CSVGTGGYEQYF.

V is TRBV5-1 and J is TRBJ1-2, with a possible D match to TRBD1 (5 bases). The CDR3 contains 13 residues. V lost 3 bases, J lost 4 bases, and 10 bases lay in between. Germline V lookup: CDR1 SGHRS, CDR2 YFSETQ. The CDR3 reads CASSYDRSYGYTF. The CDR3 coding sequence is TGCGCCAGCAGCTACGACAGAAGCTATGGCTACACCTTC. Full variable domain (missing parts from reference TRBV5-1 and TRBJ1-2): KAGVTQTPRYLIKTRGQQVTLSCSPISGHRSVSWYQQTPGQGLQFLFEYFSETQRNKGNFPGRFSGRQFSNSRSEMNVSTLELGDSALYLCASSYDRSYGYTFGSGTRLTVV.

Only a few counts were recorded for this clone. This chain uses TRBV5-1 with TRBJ2-2; tentative D call: TRBD2 (5 bases). This CDR3 spans 15 amino acids. V was clipped by 2 bases and J by 6 bases, with 14 bases between them. From germline, CDR1 is SGHRS and CDR2 YFSETQ. CDR3 protein: CASSLTGMGSGELFF. Written as DNA, the CDR3 is TGCGCCAGCAGCTTAACGGGGATGGGGTCCGGGGAGCTGTTTTTT.

The rearrangement joins TRBV3-1 (or the pseudogene TRBV3-2) to TRBJ1-5; D is unresolved. This CDR3 spans 13 amino acids. V lost 1 base and J 6 bases, leaving 7 bases between the germline ends. Germline-derived CDR1 and CDR2 are LGHDT and YNNKEL (reference sequence). CDR3 sequence: CASSQGRVQPQHF. DNA for the CDR3: TGTGCCAGCAGCCAAGGGAGAGTTCAGCCCCAGCATTTT.

V is TRBV7-2 and J is TRBJ2-3; 10 bases agree with TRBD2. Trimming removed 2 bases from V and 4 bases from J; junction bases left unmatched: 9. This CDR3 spans 17 amino acids. Germline CDR1 reads SGHTA; CDR2 reads FQGNSA. The CDR3 sequence: CASSLPRLAGRADTQYF. The CDR3 DNA reads as TGTGCCAGCAGCTTACCCAGACTAGCGGGTCGCGCAGATACGCAGTATTTT.

The chain carries TRBV30 and TRBJ2-1; TRBD1 is a possible D gene (6 bases). The germline V gene encodes CDR1 GTSNPN and CDR2 SVGIG (reference sequence). The CDR3 extends over 16 amino acids. V gave up 4 bases and J gave up 5 bases, with 21 bases separating them. CDR3 sequence: CAWTRPGAALNNEQFF. CDR3 sequence (DNA): TGTGCCTGGACTCGGCCAGGGGCGGCCCTTAACAATGAGCAGTTCTTC. Full variable domain (remainder filled in from reference TRBV30 and TRBJ2-1): SQTIHQWPATLVQPVGSPLSLECTVEGTSNPNLYWYRQAAGRGLQLLFYSVGIGQISSEVPQNLSASRPQDRQFILSSKKLLLSDSGFYLCAWTRPGAALNNEQFFGPGTRLTVL.

J is TRBJ1-6 and V is TRBV19; D is unresolved. V lost 5 bases and J lost 2, with 16 bases in between. This CDR3 contains 17 residues. Germline V gene data show CDR1 as LNHDA and CDR2 as SQIVND (reference sequence). This CDR3 reads CASSSSRKSAYNSPLHF. The DNA for the CDR3 is TGTGCCAGTAGTTCCTCCAGGAAATCGGCCTATAATTCACCCCTCCACTTT.

V usage is TRBV6-1 and J usage is TRBJ1-6, with TRBD1 identical over 9 bases. Germline assignment: CDR1 MNHNS and CDR2 SASEGT. Trimming took 3 bases from V and 7 from J; bases not matched to a gene: 16. The CDR3 totals 19 residues. Here the CDR3 reads CASSEEGQGASYVNSPLHF. CDR3 in DNA: TGTGCCAGCAGTGAGGAGGGACAGGGAGCCAGTTACGTCAATTCACCCCTCCACTTT.

This chain links TRBV3-1 (or the pseudogene TRBV3-2) with TRBJ1-2, with D hard to call. The CDR3 contains 14 residues. The germline V and J ends were trimmed by 5 bases and 5 bases, with 15 bases remaining between them. Germline V gene sequence: CDR1 LGHDT, CDR2 YNNKEL (reference sequence). The CDR3 sequence is CASSFASTPYGYTF. CDR3 nucleotide sequence: TGTGCCAGCAGCTTTGCCTCGACTCCTTATGGCTACACCTTC.

The chain has TRBV24-1 and TRBJ2-1; no firm D call. CDR1 and CDR2 (germline): KGHDR, SFDVKD. The CDR3 sequence is 12 residues long. V was trimmed by 4 bases and J by 7 bases, leaving 7 bases between them. Here the CDR3 DNA reads TGTGCCACCAGTGACCTCGGTAATGAGCAGTTCTTC. Translation: CATSDLGNEQFF.

The chain links TRBV6-5 to TRBJ1-2; 7 bases are shared with TRBD1. The CDR3 sequence is 13 residues long. Trimming took 7 bases from V and 5 from J; bases not matched to a gene: 7. Germline V gene data show CDR1 as MNHEY and CDR2 as SVGAGI. In DNA, the CDR3 is TGTGCCAGCACCGTACAGGGGAGGTATGGCTACACCTTC. Translated, it gives CASTVQGRYGYTF.

This clone appeared once. The chain uses TRBV6-1 and TRBJ2-7; 9 nucleotides match TRBD1. CDR3 length equals 18 residues. From germline, CDR1 is MNHNS and CDR2 SASEGT. J gave up 2 bases and V 4 bases, and 15 bases lay outside the gene matches. CDR3 residues: CASSAAPAGTGYPYEQYF. CDR3 DNA: TGTGCCAGCAGTGCAGCTCCGGCCGGGACAGGGTACCCCTACGAGCAGTACTTC.

The rearrangement links TRBV30 to TRBJ2-7; 8 bases align to TRBD1. CDR1 is GTSNPN, CDR2 SVGIG, per germline (reference sequence). This CDR3 has 14 residues. J gave up 5 bases and V 0 bases, and 6 bases lay outside the gene matches. The CDR3 bases are TGTGCCTGGAGTGTAGGGCAGGGGGCACACGAGCAGTACTTC. Translated: CAWSVGQGAHEQYF.

The CDR3 DNA sequence: TGTGCCAGCAGGGGACAACTTAATTCACCCCTCCACTTT. This gives the protein CASRGQLNSPLHF. The rearrangement links TRBV27 to TRBJ1-6; perhaps TRBD1 as D (6 bases). V gave up 6 bases and J gave up 6 bases, with 9 bases separating them. This CDR3 comprises 13 residues. Germline CDR1 reads MNHEY; CDR2 reads SMNVEV (reference sequence).

The V call is TRBV19, the J call TRBJ1-2; 9 nucleotides line up with TRBD1. CDR1 and CDR2 (germline): LNHDA, SQIVND (reference sequence). The V and J ends lost 5 bases and 9 bases, in that order; junction bases with no gene match: 10. This CDR3 region has 14 residues. This CDR3 is CASSQDRDRARYTF. The CDR3 DNA is TGTGCCAGTAGTCAAGACCGGGACAGGGCCCGCTACACCTTC.

This sequence joins TRBV10-3 and TRBJ2-7; 9 bases are shared with TRBD1. Germline assignment: CDR1 ENHRY and CDR2 SYGVKD. The CDR3 has 15 amino acids. V trimming: 8 bases; J trimming: 3 bases; junction bases outside the gene matches: 11. CDR3 DNA: TGTGCCATCTCCGGGGTAGGGACAGGGTTCTACGAGCAGTACTTC. Translating gives CAISGVGTGFYEQYF.

The J gene is TRBJ1-3, the V gene TRBV9; the match to TRBD1 covers 8 bases. The J segment lost 1 base and the V segment lost 2 bases, leaving 2 bases of the junction unmatched. This CDR3 region has 15 residues. Germline values: CDR1 SGDLS, CDR2 YYNGEE. CDR3 bases: TGTGCCAGCAGCGTCGGACAGGGATCTGGAAACACCATATATTTT. Translation: CASSVGQGSGNTIYF. The complete variable domain, with remaining parts taken from reference TRBV9 and TRBJ1-3, reads DSGVTQTPKHLITATGQRVTLRCSPRSGDLSVYWYQQSLDQGLQFLIQYYNGEERAKGNILERFSAQQFPDLHSELNLSSLELGDSALYFCASSVGQGSGNTIYFGEGSWLTVV.